This is a list of T cell receptor beta chains from one sample in a study of T cell responses to AZD1222 COVID-19 vaccine. Some clones are missing from TCRdb's copy, which holds only in-frame ones; the method was immunoSEQ multiplex PCR. The sample has about 140,000 clones; around 90% are singletons. Material: peripheral blood, obtained on day 0 of AZD1222 vaccination. The receptors originated from an adult in good health. Each CDR3 is given with its conserved first and last residue. Each record gives: J gene, V gene, clone size, D gene, CDR3 DNA, CDR3 protein. The D gene is left open where the match is weak. Clone size, where shown, is once, few, many, or a class for clones that have expanded.

TRBJ1-5,TRBV5-5,NA,TRBD1,TGTGCCAGCAGCCCCCGGACAGGGTATGATCAGCCCCAGCATTTT,CASSPRTGYDQPQHF
TRBJ1-1,TRBV3-1/TRBV3-2,NA,NA,TGTGCCAGCAGCCCCCTTTGGTCGCGAACAGAAGCTTTCTTT,CASSPLWSRTEAFF
TRBJ2-1,TRBV12-5,NA,NA,TGTGCTAGTGGCCCGAGGGGTATGAGTGTCGGCCATGAGCAGTTCTTC,CASGPRGMSVGHEQFF
TRBJ2-7,TRBV9,NA,TRBD2,TGTGCCAGCAGCGTAGTTGTGTGGACTAGCGCGGAACCGGCCTACGAGCAGTACTTC,CASSVVVWTSAEPAYEQYF
TRBJ1-1,TRBV7-2,NA,NA,TGTGCCAGCAGCCAAGGTCCAACAGGGAGCACTGAAGCTTTCTTT,CASSQGPTGSTEAFF
TRBJ2-3,TRBV28,NA,TRBD1,TGTGCCAGCAGTCACAGGGGGTCCACAGATACGCAGTATTTT,CASSHRGSTDTQYF
TRBJ1-2,TRBV4-3,once,TRBD1,TGCGCCAGCAGCCAAGAGGGGACAGCCTATGGCTACACCTTC,CASSQEGTAYGYTF
TRBJ1-3,TRBV28,NA,NA,TGTGCCAGCAGTCACAACCCGCAGGGTCCTGGAAACACCATATATTTT,CASSHNPQGPGNTIYF
TRBJ1-1,TRBV9,NA,TRBD1,TGTGCCAGCAGCGCCAGACAGGGTGGAACTGAAGCTTTCTTT,CASSARQGGTEAFF
TRBJ2-5,TRBV2,NA,NA,TGTGCCAGCAGTGAGCCGAAGACGGGGATTGAGACCCAGTACTTC,CASSEPKTGIETQYF
TRBJ1-4,TRBV5-6,few,NA,TGTGCCAGCAGCCTTCTGGTGGGGGACGCTAATGAAAAACTGTTTTTT,CASSLLVGDANEKLFF
TRBJ2-5,TRBV6-6,NA,TRBD1,TGTGCCAGCAGCGGGACAGAGCAAGAGACCCAGTACTTC,CASSGTEQETQYF
TRBJ1-1,TRBV30,NA,TRBD1,TGTGCCTGGAGCTGGGACAGCAACACTGAAGCTTTCTTT,CAWSWDSNTEAFF
TRBJ2-1,TRBV5-4,NA,NA,TGTGCCAGCAGCTTGGGGAGGGACAATGAGCAGTTCTTC,CASSLGRDNEQFF
TRBJ2-7,TRBV6-5,NA,NA,TGTGCCAGCAACAATAGGGCCAGGTTCTACGAGCAGTACTTC,CASNNRARFYEQYF
TRBJ1-2,TRBV7-2,once,NA,TGTGCCAGCAGCTTAGTCGCGGGTGGGGGTGGCTACACCTTC,CASSLVAGGGGYTF
TRBJ2-7,TRBV18,NA,NA,TGTGCCAGCTCACCCCTTAAGGGCTCCTACGAGCAGTACTTC,CASSPLKGSYEQYF
TRBJ2-1,TRBV5-4,once,TRBD2,TGTGCCAGCAGCCGCGGGACTAGCGGATACAATGAGCAGTTCTTC,CASSRGTSGYNEQFF
TRBJ2-7,TRBV7-8,NA,NA,TGTGCCAGCAGCTTAGCGCCTGGCGGGGCTAGCTCCTACGAGCAGTACTTC,CASSLAPGGASSYEQYF
TRBJ2-7,TRBV9,NA,TRBD2,TGTGCCAGCAGCGTAGGAAGCGGGACCTACGAGCAGTACTTC,CASSVGSGTYEQYF